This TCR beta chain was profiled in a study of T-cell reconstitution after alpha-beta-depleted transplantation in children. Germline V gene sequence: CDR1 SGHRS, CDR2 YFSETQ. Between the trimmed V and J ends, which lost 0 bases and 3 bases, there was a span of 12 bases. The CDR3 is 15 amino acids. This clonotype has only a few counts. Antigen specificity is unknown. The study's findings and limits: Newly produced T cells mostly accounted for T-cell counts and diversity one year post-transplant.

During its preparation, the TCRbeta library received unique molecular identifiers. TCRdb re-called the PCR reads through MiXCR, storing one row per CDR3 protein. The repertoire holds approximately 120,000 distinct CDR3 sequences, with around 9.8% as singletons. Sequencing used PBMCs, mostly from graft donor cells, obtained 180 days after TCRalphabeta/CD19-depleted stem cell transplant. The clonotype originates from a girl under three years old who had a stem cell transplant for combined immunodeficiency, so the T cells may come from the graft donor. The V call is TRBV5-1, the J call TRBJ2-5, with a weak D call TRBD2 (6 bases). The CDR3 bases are TGCGCCAGCAGCTTGGTGGGAGGTCGGGAAGAGACCCAGTACTTC. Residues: CASSLVGGREETQYF.